The clone carrying this TCR beta chain was seen just once. RNA transcripts gave rise to amplified TCR beta CDR3 regions. First-round RT-PCR targeting the TCR CDR3 was performed with the HTBI primer set. TCRdb re-derived calls from the multiplex PCR reads in MiXCR, one entry per CDR3 protein. This sample has tens of thousands of distinct CDR3 sequences; around 48% occur once, and the top ten carry 8% to 10%. The record originates from a study of T cells in Graves' hyperthyroidism and ophthalmopathy. Study in general: Specimen type is peripheral blood, collected at initial diagnosis prior to any treatment.

This CDR3 region has 13 residues. With V trimmed by 7 bases and J by 5 bases, 8 bases remained unmatched. The germline V gene has CDR1 SGHVS and CDR2 FNYEAQ. The clonotype originates from a woman aged 45-65 years with Graves' ophthalmopathy. The sample consisted of blood. This rearrangement joins TRBV7-6 to TRBJ2-7, with TRBD1 matching over 7 bases. This CDR3 is CASNAGGLDEQYF. CDR3 DNA: TGTGCCAGCAACGCAGGGGGTCTAGACGAGCAGTACTTC.